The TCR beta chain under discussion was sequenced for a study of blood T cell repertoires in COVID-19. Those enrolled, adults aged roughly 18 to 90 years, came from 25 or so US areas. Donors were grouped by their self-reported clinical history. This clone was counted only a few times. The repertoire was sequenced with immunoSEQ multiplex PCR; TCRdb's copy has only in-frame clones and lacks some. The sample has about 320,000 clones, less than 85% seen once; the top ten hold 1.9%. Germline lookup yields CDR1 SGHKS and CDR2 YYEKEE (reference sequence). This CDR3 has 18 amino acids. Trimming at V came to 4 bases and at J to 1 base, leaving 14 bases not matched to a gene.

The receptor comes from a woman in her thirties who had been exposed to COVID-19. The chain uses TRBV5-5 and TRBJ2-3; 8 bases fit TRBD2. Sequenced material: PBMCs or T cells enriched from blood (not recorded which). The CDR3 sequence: CASSRGGSGGLRTDTQYF. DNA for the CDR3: TGTGCCAGCAGCCGGGGAGGGAGCGGGGGCCTACGCACAGATACGCAGTATTTT.